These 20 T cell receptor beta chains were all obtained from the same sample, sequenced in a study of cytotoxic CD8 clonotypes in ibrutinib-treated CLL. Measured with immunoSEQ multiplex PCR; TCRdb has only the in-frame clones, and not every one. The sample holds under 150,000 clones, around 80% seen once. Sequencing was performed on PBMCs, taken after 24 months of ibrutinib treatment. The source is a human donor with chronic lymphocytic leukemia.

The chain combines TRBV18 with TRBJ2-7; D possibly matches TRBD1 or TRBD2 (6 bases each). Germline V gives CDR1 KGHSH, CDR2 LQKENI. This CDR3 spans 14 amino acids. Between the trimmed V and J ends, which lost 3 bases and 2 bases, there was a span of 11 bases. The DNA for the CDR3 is TGTGCCAGCTCACCTGGGGGGCGACCCTACGAGCAGTACTTC. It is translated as CASSPGGRPYEQYF.

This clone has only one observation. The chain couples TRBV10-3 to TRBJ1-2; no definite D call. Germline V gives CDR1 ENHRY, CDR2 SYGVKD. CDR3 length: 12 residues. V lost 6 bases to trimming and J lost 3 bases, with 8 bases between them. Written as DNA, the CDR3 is TGTGCCATCAGCGACGTACACTATGGCTACACCTTC. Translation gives CAISDVHYGYTF.

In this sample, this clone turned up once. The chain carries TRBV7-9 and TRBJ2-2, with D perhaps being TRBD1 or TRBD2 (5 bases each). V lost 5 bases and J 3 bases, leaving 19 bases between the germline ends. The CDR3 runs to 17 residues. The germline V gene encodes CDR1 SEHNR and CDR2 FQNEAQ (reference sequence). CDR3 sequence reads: CASSPVARGPDTGELFF. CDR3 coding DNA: TGTGCCAGCAGCCCCGTAGCGAGGGGACCGGACACCGGGGAGCTGTTTTTT.

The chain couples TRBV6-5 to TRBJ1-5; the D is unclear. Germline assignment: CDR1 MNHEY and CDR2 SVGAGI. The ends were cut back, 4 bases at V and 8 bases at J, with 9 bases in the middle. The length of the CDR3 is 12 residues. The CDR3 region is CASSSPKEPQHF. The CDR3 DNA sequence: TGTGCCAGCAGTTCCCCGAAGGAGCCCCAGCATTTT.

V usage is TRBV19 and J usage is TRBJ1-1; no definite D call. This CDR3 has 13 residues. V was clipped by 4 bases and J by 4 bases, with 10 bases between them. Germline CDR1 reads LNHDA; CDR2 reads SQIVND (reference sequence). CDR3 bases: TGTGCCAGTAGTAATTCAAGATCCACTGAAGCTTTCTTT. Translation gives CASSNSRSTEAFF.

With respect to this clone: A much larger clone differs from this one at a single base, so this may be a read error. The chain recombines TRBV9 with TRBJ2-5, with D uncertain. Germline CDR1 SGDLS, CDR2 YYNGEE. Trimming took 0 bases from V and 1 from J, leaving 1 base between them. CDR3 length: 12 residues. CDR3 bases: TGTGCCAGCAGCGTAGGCCAAGAGACCCAGTACTTC. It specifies CASSVGQETQYF.

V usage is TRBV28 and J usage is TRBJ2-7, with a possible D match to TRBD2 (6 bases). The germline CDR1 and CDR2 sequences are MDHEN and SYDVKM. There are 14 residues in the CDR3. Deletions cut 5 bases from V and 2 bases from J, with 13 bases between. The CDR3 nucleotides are TGTGCCAGCAGTGCCCCGGGACTTCCCTACGAGCAGTACTTC. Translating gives CASSAPGLPYEQYF.

The CDR3 DNA follows: TGTGCCAGCAGCCAAGCCAATTCCCTGGGACAGAAAGAGACCCAGTACTTC. It specifies CASSQANSLGQKETQYF. V is TRBV14 and J is TRBJ2-5; 7 bases are a match to TRBD1. This CDR3 comprises 17 residues. Unmatched junction bases numbered 11, after V lost 1 base and J lost 3 bases. CDR1 and CDR2 from the germline V gene are SGHDN and FVKESK.

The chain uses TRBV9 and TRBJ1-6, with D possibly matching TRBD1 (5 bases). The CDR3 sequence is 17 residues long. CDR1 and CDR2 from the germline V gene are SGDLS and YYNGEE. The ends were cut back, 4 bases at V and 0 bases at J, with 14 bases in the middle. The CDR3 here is CASSPTEGSSYNSPLHF. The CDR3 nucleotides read TGTGCCAGCAGCCCGACAGAGGGGAGCTCCTATAATTCACCCCTCCACTTT.

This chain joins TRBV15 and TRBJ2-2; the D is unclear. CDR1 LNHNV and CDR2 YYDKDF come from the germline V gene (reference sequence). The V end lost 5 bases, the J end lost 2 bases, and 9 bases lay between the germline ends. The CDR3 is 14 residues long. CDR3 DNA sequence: TGTGCCACCAGCGCTGGCGCAAACACCGGGGAGCTGTTTTTT. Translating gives CATSAGANTGELFF.

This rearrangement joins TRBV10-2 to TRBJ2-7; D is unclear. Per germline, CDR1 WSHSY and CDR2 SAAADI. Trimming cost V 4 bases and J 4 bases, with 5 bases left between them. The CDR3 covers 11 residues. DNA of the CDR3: TGCGCCAGCAGTGTTGGATACGAGCAGTACTTC. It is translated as CASSVGYEQYF.

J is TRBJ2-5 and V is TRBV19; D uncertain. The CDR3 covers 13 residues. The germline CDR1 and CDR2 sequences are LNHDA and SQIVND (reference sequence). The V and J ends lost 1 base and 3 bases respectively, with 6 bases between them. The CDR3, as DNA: TGTGCCAGTAGTATAGTTCGGGAAGAGACCCAGTACTTC. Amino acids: CASSIVREETQYF.

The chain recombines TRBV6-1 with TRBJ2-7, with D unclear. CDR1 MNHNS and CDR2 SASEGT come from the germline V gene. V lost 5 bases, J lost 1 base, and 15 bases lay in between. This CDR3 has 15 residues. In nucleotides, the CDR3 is TGTGCCAGCAGTCCCTCCCCAGGTGCGTCCTACGAGCAGTACTTC. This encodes CASSPSPGASYEQYF.

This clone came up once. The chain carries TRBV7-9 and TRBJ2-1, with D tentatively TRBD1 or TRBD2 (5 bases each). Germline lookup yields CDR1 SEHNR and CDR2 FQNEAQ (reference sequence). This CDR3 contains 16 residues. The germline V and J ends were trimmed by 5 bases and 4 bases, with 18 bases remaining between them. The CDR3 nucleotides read TGTGCCAGCAGCCTATCTCGAGGGACGAAGTACAATGAGCAGTTCTTC. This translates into CASSLSRGTKYNEQFF.

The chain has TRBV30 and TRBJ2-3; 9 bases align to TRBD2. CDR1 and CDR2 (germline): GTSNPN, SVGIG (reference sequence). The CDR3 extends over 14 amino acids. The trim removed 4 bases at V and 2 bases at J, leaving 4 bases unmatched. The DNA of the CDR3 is TGTGCCTGGACTAGCGGGGAAACCACAGATACGCAGTATTTT. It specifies CAWTSGETTDTQYF. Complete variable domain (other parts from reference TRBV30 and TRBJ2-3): SQTIHQWPATLVQPVGSPLSLECTVEGTSNPNLYWYRQAAGRGLQLLFYSVGIGQISSEVPQNLSASRPQDRQFILSSKKLLLSDSGFYLCAWTSGETTDTQYFGPGTRLTVL.

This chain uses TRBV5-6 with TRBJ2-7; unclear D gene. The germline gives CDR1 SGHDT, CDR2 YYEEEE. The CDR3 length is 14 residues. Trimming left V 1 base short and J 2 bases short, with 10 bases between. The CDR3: CASSLSQVTYEQYF. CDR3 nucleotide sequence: TGTGCCAGCAGCTTGTCTCAGGTCACCTACGAGCAGTACTTC.

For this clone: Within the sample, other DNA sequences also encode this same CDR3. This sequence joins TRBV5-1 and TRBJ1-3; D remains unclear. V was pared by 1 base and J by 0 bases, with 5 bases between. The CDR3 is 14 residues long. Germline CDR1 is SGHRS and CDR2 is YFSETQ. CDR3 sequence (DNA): TGCGCCAGCAGCTTGACAGTCTCTGGAAACACCATATATTTT. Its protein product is CASSLTVSGNTIYF.

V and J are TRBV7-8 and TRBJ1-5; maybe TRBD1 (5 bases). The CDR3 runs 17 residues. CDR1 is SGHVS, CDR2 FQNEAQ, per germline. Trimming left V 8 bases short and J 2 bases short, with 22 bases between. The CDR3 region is CASGQQVPLQGNQPQHF. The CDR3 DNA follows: TGTGCCAGCGGCCAACAGGTCCCTCTACAGGGCAATCAGCCCCAGCATTTT.

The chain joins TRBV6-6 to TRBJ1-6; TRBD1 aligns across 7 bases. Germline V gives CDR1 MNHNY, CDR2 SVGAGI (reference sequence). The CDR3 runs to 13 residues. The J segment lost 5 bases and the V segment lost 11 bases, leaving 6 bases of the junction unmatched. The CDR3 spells CAAQGGNNSPLHF. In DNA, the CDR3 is TGTGCCGCCCAGGGGGGAAATAATTCACCCCTCCACTTT.

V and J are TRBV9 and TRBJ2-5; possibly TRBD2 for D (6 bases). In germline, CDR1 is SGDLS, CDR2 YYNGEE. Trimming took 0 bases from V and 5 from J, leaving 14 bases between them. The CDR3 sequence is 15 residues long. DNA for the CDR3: TGTGCCAGCAGCGTAGCAGCAGGGCGGGATGAGACCCAGTACTTC. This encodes CASSVAAGRDETQYF.